This entry lists 31 T cell receptor beta chains sequenced from one sample in a study of T-cell memory formation after mild COVID-19. A single record per CDR3 protein comes from TCRdb applying MiXCR to the 5' RACE reads. The table lists under 250,000 distinct CDR3 sequences, about 9.2% of them singletons. The sequenced material came from PBMCs or a T cell subset sorted from them (not recorded which). These TCRs come from a man younger than 35 who had mild COVID-19 (a few samples of this study predate the infection). Cell type and time point are not known.

The CDR3 protein is CASSSLSSPLHF. DNA of the CDR3: TGCGCCAGCAGCTCCCTGTCATCACCCCTCCACTTT. This chain links TRBV5-1 with TRBJ1-6; D unresolved. V was cut by 3 bases and J by 10 bases, with 8 bases left in between. Germline CDR1 reads SGHRS; CDR2 reads YFSETQ. CDR3 size: 12 residues. The variable domain in full, completed from reference TRBV5-1 and TRBJ1-6, reads KAGVTQTPRYLIKTRGQQVTLSCSPISGHRSVSWYQQTPGQGLQFLFEYFSETQRNKGNFPGRFSGRQFSNSRSEMNVSTLELGDSALYLCASSSLSSPLHFGNGTRLTVT.

This clonotype was recorded at least ten times. The DNA for the CDR3 is TGCAGTGCTGAGGGAGGCTGGGGAGATACGCAGTATTTT. Its translation: CSAEGGWGDTQYF. The chain recombines TRBV20-1 with TRBJ2-3; weak D call: TRBD2 (6 bases). Germline-derived CDR1 and CDR2 are DFQATT and SNEGSKA (reference sequence). The CDR3 contains 13 residues. V gave up 5 bases and J gave up 5 bases, with 14 bases separating them.

This clonotype came up many times. The chain uses TRBV7-2 and TRBJ2-4, with 7 bases matching TRBD1. J gave up 0 bases and V 5 bases, and 7 bases lay outside the gene matches. The CDR3 loop spans 16 amino acids. Germline CDR1 reads SGHTA; CDR2 reads FQGNSA. CDR3 sequence: CASSIRTGLAKNIQYF. For the CDR3, the DNA is TGTGCCAGCAGCATCAGGACAGGTCTAGCCAAAAACATTCAGTACTTC.

This clonotype was picked up a small number of times. The V gene is TRBV6-2 or TRBV6-3, the J gene TRBJ1-1; the match to TRBD1 covers 7 bases. The CDR3 has 16 residues. Per the germline V gene, CDR1 is MNHEY and CDR2 is SVGEGT. J gave up 1 base and V 5 bases, and 10 bases lay outside the gene matches. In DNA form, the CDR3 reads TGTGCCAGCAGTCCGAGGGGCAGGGGGGCGAACACTGAAGCTTTCTTT. This translates into CASSPRGRGANTEAFF.

The chain joins TRBV5-1 to TRBJ2-3; TRBD2 matches at 7 bases. CDR3 length: 16 amino acids. The ends lost 1 base at V and 4 bases at J; junction bases unmatched: 9. In germline, CDR1 is SGHRS, CDR2 YFSETQ. CDR3: CASSLTPTSTADTQYF. In nucleotides, the CDR3 is TGCGCCAGCAGCTTGACCCCGACTAGCACCGCAGATACGCAGTATTTT.

This clonotype was picked up a small number of times. CDR3 in amino acids: CASSLYQMEAGDTQYF. CDR3 DNA: TGTGCCAGCAGTTTATATCAGATGGAAGCGGGGGATACGCAGTATTTT. V usage is TRBV12-3 or TRBV12-4 and J usage is TRBJ2-3, with 7 bases identical to TRBD2. Trimming removed 2 bases from V and 6 bases from J; junction bases left unmatched: 11. This CDR3 is 16 amino acids long.

The table lists this clonotype with a few counts. The chain has TRBV6-6 and TRBJ2-5, with 7 bases that match TRBD1. The V gene's germline CDR1 is MNHNY and CDR2 SVGAGI (reference sequence). V gave up 4 bases and J gave up 2 bases; unmatched junction bases: 16. The CDR3 extends over 18 amino acids. For the CDR3, the DNA is TGTGCCAGCAGTTTCTCGGGGACAGTTGGTGGGCTTCAAGAGACCCAGTACTTC. This translates into CASSFSGTVGGLQETQYF.

Points on this clonotype: A much larger clone lies one base from this, so it may be a read error. V and J are TRBV25-1 and TRBJ1-1; D might be TRBD1 (5 bases). The CDR3 loop spans 14 amino acids. The V gene's germline CDR1 is MGHDK and CDR2 SYGVNS. CDR3 sequence reads: CASSPDWGGTEDFF. The CDR3 nucleotides read TGTGCCAGCAGTCCGGATTGGGGCGGGACTGAAGATTTCTTT. The variable domain in full, completed from reference TRBV25-1 and TRBJ1-1, reads EADIYQTPRYLVIGTGKKITLECSQTMGHDKMYWYQQDPGMELHLIHYSYGVNSTEKGDLSSESTVSRIRTEHFPLTLESARPSHTSQYLCASSPDWGGTEDFFGQGTRLTVV.

This chain links TRBV12-3 or TRBV12-4 with TRBJ2-7; tentative D call: TRBD1 (6 bases). This CDR3 spans 10 amino acids. As DNA, the CDR3 is TGTGCCAGCAGTCCTGGGGGCTCCAGCGTC. It translates to CASSPGGSSV.

This clonotype was seen a handful of times. The chain joins TRBV19 to TRBJ2-2; a possible D gene is TRBD1 (7 bases). The CDR3 loop spans 16 amino acids. V was pared by 10 bases and J by 7 bases, with 25 bases between. Per germline, CDR1 LNHDA and CDR2 SQIVND (reference sequence). Here the CDR3 reads CATTPQGGLRGGELFF. DNA for the CDR3: TGTGCCACTACGCCCCAGGGGGGCTTGAGAGGCGGGGAGCTGTTTTTT.

There are a few counts of this clonotype. The CDR3 here is CASSLQTLLEQFF. The DNA for the CDR3 is TGTGCCAGCAGCCTTCAAACCCTGCTTGAGCAGTTCTTC. This chain joins TRBV7-2 and TRBJ2-1; D gene uncertain. This CDR3 has 13 amino acids. Germline CDR1 reads SGHTA; CDR2 reads FQGNSA. With 5 bases removed from V and 9 bases from J, the gap between germline ends came to 14 bases.

This clonotype was seen repeatedly, ten times or more. The chain combines TRBV7-2 with TRBJ2-7; D remains ambiguous. Trimming stripped 7 bases from V and 5 bases from J, with 9 bases between. This CDR3 is 11 amino acids long. The germline V gene encodes CDR1 SGHTA and CDR2 FQGNSA. CDR3 region: CASTSWNEQYF. The CDR3 region has the DNA TGTGCCAGCACATCGTGGAACGAGCAGTACTTC.

The V call is TRBV10-3, the J call TRBJ1-2; TRBD1 agrees at 8 bases. Trimming took 6 bases from V and 0 from J; bases not matched to a gene: 6. CDR3 length equals 15 residues. The germline CDR1 and CDR2 sequences are ENHRY and SYGVKD. In DNA, the CDR3 is TGTGCCATCAGGGATCGGACAGGGACTAACTATGGCTACACCTTC. It translates to CAIRDRTGTNYGYTF.

A few counts support this clonotype. The chain couples TRBV12-5 to TRBJ1-1; TRBD1 might be the D (5 bases). The germline gives CDR1 LGHNT, CDR2 FRNRAP. The CDR3 has 13 amino acids. V lost 10 bases to trimming and J lost 0 bases, with 12 bases between them. The CDR3 sequence: CATAAGLNTEAFF. For the CDR3, the DNA is TGTGCTACCGCGGCGGGGCTGAACACTGAAGCTTTCTTT.

Here the CDR3 DNA reads TGCGCCAGCGGAGCGGGGGCGCGCCTTGGGGAGCAGTTCTTC. Residues: CASGAGARLGEQFF. This rearrangement joins TRBV4-3 to TRBJ2-1; 8 positions match TRBD2. In germline, CDR1 is LGHNA, CDR2 YSLEER. V lost 8 bases to trimming and J lost 10 bases; unmatched junction nucleotides: 13. The CDR3 totals 14 residues.

This clonotype was seen ten or more times. V gene TRBV18 combines with J gene TRBJ2-5; TRBD2 is a possible D gene (5 bases). V was clipped by 6 bases and J by 0 bases, with 8 bases between them. CDR1 KGHSH and CDR2 LQKENI come from the germline V gene. The CDR3 is made up of 13 amino acids. The CDR3 DNA sequence: TGTGCCAGCTCTCCCGGGAACCAAGAGACCCAGTACTTC. It yields the protein CASSPGNQETQYF.

Ten or more counts support this clonotype. This sequence joins TRBV7-9 and TRBJ2-5; D ambiguous. Germline V gene lookup returns CDR1 SEHNR and CDR2 FQNEAQ (reference sequence). This CDR3 has 14 amino acids. The V end was cut by 5 bases, the J end by 4 bases, with 14 bases between. The CDR3 nucleotides read TGTGCCAGCAGCCAACTGGGTTCCCCAGAGACCCAGTACTTC. It codes for CASSQLGSPETQYF.

This clonotype was observed a handful of times. V is TRBV7-9 and J is TRBJ2-7; a weak D match, TRBD2 (6 bases). CDR3 length equals 14 residues. The germline V gene encodes CDR1 SEHNR and CDR2 FQNEAQ (reference sequence). Trimming shortened V by 3 bases and J by 6 bases, and 15 bases separated the two germline ends. The CDR3 DNA sequence: TGTGCCAGCAGCTTGGCAGGCGGGGCCGGCGAGCAGTACTTC. Protein product: CASSLAGGAGEQYF.

This chain connects TRBV19 to TRBJ2-3; tentative D call: TRBD1 (6 bases). The CDR3 length is 13 residues. The V gene's germline CDR1 is LNHDA and CDR2 SQIVND (reference sequence). Trimming stripped 3 bases from V and 4 bases from J, with 8 bases between. The CDR3 DNA reads TGTGCCAGTAGTATCCCAGGGGCAGATACGCAGTATTTT. This translates into CASSIPGADTQYF.

As DNA, the CDR3 is TGTGCCAGCAGCTTAGCCTTTCCCAGTACCTACGAGCAGTACTTC. Translating it yields CASSLAFPSTYEQYF. The chain is built from TRBV7-2 and TRBJ2-7; D call uncertain. From germline, CDR1 is SGHTA and CDR2 FQGNSA. The CDR3 has 15 amino acids. With 0 bases removed from V and 2 bases from J, the gap between germline ends came to 11 bases.

This clonotype was seen more than once but under ten times. The V gene is TRBV5-1, the J gene TRBJ2-1; unclear D gene. This CDR3 region has 14 residues. From germline, CDR1 is SGHRS and CDR2 YFSETQ. Trimming took 0 bases from V and 6 from J, leaving 10 bases between them. The CDR3 reads CASSLGFDLNEQFF. The CDR3 bases are TGCGCCAGCAGCTTGGGTTTTGATCTCAATGAGCAGTTCTTC.

This chain connects TRBV7-2 to TRBJ2-1; 9 bases are shared with TRBD2. Germline CDR1 is SGHTA and CDR2 is FQGNSA. The CDR3 loop spans 21 amino acids. V trimming: 0 bases; J trimming: 1 base; junction bases outside the gene matches: 16. CDR3: CASSLAQITSGPRRSYNEQFF. As DNA, the CDR3 is TGTGCCAGCAGCTTAGCGCAGATCACTAGCGGGCCTCGCAGGTCCTACAATGAGCAGTTCTTC.

The chain recombines TRBV5-4 with TRBJ2-5; perhaps D is TRBD1 or TRBD2 (5 bases each). Trimming left V 0 bases short and J 9 bases short, with 9 bases between. CDR1 SGHNT and CDR2 YYREEE come from the germline V gene (reference sequence). The CDR3 loop spans 12 amino acids. Here the CDR3 reads CASSLAMGAQYF. DNA of the CDR3: TGTGCCAGCAGCTTGGCCATGGGGGCCCAGTACTTC.

In its sample, this clonotype was seen a few times. The chain combines TRBV4-3 with TRBJ2-7, with TRBD1 matching 9 bases. The CDR3 length is 16 residues. Losses at the gene ends were 0 bases for V and 5 bases for J; bases not matched to a gene: 8. Germline values: CDR1 LGHNA, CDR2 YSLEER. CDR3 sequence (DNA): TGCGCCAGCAGCCAAGATCTCGGGACAGGGACCGACGAGCAGTACTTC. Encoded protein: CASSQDLGTGTDEQYF.

This clonotype has a count of ten or more. The J gene is TRBJ2-5, the V gene TRBV12-3 or TRBV12-4; D is undetermined. This CDR3 has 13 residues. V was clipped by 6 bases and J by 2 bases, with 10 bases between them. The DNA for the CDR3 is TGTGCCAGCAGCTACAACTCACAAGAGACCCAGTACTTC. This sequence encodes CASSYNSQETQYF.

The V gene is TRBV7-2, the J gene TRBJ1-4; D is uncertain. CDR1 is SGHTA and CDR2 is FQGNSA in the germline V gene. The CDR3 loop spans 13 amino acids. The ends were cut back, 1 base at V and 9 bases at J, with 9 bases in the middle. The CDR3 coding sequence is TGTGCCAGCAGCTTAGATCGAACCCAAAAACTGTTTTTT. Residues: CASSLDRTQKLFF.

The rearrangement links TRBV3-1 to TRBJ2-5; D is uncertain. Germline V lookup: CDR1 LGHDT, CDR2 YNNKEL (reference sequence). Trimming left V 8 bases short and J 4 bases short, with 11 bases between. The CDR3 spans 12 residues. CDR3 residues: CASASERETQYF. The CDR3, as DNA: TGTGCCAGCGCTTCCGAAAGAGAGACCCAGTACTTC.

This clonotype was detected many times. The J gene is TRBJ2-3, the V gene TRBV10-3; D gene unclear. The CDR3 spans 15 residues. Germline assignment: CDR1 ENHRY and CDR2 SYGVKD. V was cut by 7 bases and J by 1 base, with 15 bases left in between. CDR3 DNA sequence: TGTGCCATCACCGACAACTTTGGGGGCACAGATACGCAGTATTTT. Protein: CAITDNFGGTDTQYF.

A few counts support this clonotype. The chain joins TRBV6-6 to TRBJ2-3; a weak D match, TRBD1 (6 bases). This CDR3 contains 15 residues. Deletions cut 4 bases from V and 3 bases from J, with 14 bases between. Germline loops: CDR1 MNHNY, CDR2 SVGAGI (reference sequence). The CDR3 DNA reads as TGTGCCAGCAGTTCCCCACAGGGTAGGACAGATACGCAGTATTTT. It encodes CASSSPQGRTDTQYF.

In this sample, this clonotype turned up a few times. At one end the junction does not follow the germline gene, possibly because of a read error. The chain uses TRBV20-1 and TRBJ2-5; D not certain. This CDR3 is built from 10 residues. Germline V gene sequence: CDR1 DFQATT, CDR2 SNEGSKA (reference sequence). CDR3 sequence: CSARGDLEAF. Here the CDR3 DNA reads TGCAGTGCTAGAGGCGACTTAGAGGCCTTC.

The table lists this clonotype with a few counts. This chain links TRBV11-2 with TRBJ1-2; 7 nucleotides agree with TRBD1. Per germline, CDR1 SGHAT and CDR2 FQNNGV. The length of the CDR3 is 19 residues. The J segment lost 3 bases and the V segment lost 5 bases, leaving 21 bases of the junction unmatched. The CDR3: CASSPLTFYGAGGHYGYTF. For the CDR3, the DNA is TGTGCCAGCAGCCCTCTAACCTTCTATGGGGCAGGGGGTCACTATGGCTACACCTTC.